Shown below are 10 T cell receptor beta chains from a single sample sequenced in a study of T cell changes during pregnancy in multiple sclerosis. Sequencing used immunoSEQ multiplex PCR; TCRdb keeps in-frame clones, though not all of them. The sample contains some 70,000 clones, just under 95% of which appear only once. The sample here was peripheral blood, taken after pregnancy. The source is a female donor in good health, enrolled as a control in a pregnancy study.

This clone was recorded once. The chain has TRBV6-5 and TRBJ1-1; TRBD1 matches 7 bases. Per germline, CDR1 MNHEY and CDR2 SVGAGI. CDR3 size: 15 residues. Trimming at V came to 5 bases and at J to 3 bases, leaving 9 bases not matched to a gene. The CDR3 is CASSAQIQGYTEAFF. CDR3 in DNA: TGTGCCAGCAGTGCCCAAATACAGGGGTACACTGAAGCTTTCTTT.

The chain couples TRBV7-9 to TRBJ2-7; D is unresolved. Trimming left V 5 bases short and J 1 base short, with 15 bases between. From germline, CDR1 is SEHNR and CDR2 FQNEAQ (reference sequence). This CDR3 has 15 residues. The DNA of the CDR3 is TGTGCCAGCAGCCCAAGCTGGAGTGTGTCCTACGAGCAGTACTTC. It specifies CASSPSWSVSYEQYF.

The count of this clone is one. In DNA, the CDR3 is TGTGCCAGCAGCTTAGGGACTAGCGGGAGCGGGGCCGAGACCCAGTACTTC. Protein sequence: CASSLGTSGSGAETQYF. J is TRBJ2-5 and V is TRBV7-2; TRBD2 agrees at 13 bases. J gave up 5 bases and V 1 base, and 7 bases lay outside the gene matches. The CDR3 is made up of 17 amino acids. The germline CDR1 and CDR2 sequences are SGHTA and FQGNSA.

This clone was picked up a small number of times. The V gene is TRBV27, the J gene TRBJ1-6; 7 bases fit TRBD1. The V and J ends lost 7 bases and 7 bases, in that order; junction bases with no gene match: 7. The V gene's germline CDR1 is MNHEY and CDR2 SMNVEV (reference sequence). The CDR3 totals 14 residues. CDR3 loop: CASTLTGWNSPLHF. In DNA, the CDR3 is TGTGCCAGCACTCTGACAGGGTGGAATTCACCCCTCCACTTT.

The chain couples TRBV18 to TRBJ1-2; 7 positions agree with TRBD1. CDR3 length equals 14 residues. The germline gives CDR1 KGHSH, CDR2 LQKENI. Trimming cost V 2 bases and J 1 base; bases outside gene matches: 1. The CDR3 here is CASSPSGGNYGYTF. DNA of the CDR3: TGTGCCAGCTCACCATCAGGGGGTAACTATGGCTACACCTTC.

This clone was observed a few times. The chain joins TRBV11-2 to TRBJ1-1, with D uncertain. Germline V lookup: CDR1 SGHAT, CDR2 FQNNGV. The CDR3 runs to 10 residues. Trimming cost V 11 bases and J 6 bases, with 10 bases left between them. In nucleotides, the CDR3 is TGTGCCTCCTACAGCTCTGAAGCTTTCTTT. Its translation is CASYSSEAFF.

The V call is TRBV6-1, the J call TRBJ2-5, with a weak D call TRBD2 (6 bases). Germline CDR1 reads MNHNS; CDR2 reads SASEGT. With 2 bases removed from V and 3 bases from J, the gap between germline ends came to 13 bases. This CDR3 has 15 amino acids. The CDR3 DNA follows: TGTGCCAGCAGTGAAATAAGGCGGGGAAAAGAGACCCAGTACTTC. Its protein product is CASSEIRRGKETQYF.

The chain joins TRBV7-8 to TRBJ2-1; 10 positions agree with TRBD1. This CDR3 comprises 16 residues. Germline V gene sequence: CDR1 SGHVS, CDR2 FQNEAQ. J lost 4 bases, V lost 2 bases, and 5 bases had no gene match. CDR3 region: CASSLSRTGGYNEQFF. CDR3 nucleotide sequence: TGTGCCAGCAGCTTATCCCGGACAGGGGGGTACAATGAGCAGTTCTTC. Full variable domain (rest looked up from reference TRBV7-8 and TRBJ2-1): GAGVSQSPRYKVAKRGQDVALRCDPISGHVSLFWYQQALGQGPEFLTYFQNEAQLDKSGLPSDRFFAERPEGSVSTLKIQRTQQEDSAVYLCASSLSRTGGYNEQFFGPGTRLTVL.

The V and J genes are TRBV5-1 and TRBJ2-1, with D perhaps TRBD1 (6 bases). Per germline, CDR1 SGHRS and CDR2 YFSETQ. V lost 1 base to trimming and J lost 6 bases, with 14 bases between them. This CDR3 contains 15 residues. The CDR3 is CASSLTGLVSNEQFF. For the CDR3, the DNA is TGCGCCAGCAGCTTGACAGGGTTGGTAAGCAATGAGCAGTTCTTC.

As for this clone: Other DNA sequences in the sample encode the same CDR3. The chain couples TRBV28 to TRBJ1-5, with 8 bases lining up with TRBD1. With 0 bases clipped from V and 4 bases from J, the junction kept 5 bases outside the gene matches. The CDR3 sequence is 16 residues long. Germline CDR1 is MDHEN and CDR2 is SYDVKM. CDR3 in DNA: TGTGCCAGCAGTTTATGGGGGACAGGTAGTAATCAGCCCCAGCATTTT. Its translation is CASSLWGTGSNQPQHF.